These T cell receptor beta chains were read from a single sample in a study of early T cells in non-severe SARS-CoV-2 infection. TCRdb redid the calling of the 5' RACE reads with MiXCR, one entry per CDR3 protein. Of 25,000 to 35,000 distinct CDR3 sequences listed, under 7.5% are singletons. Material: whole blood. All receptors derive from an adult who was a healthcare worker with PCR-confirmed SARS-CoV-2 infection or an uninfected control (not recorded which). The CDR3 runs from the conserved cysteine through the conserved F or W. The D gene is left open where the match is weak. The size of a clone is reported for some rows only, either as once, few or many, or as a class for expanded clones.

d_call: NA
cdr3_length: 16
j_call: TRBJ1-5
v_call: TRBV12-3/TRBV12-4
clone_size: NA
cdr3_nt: TGTGCCAGCAGTTTAGAGTCAGGGAATGGCAATCAGCCCCAGCATTTT
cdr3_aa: CASSLESGNGNQPQHF

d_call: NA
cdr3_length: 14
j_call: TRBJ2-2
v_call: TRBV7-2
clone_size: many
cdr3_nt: TGTGCCAGCAGCTCCTTATTGGCTAGCGGGGAGCTGTTTTTT
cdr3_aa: CASSSLLASGELFF

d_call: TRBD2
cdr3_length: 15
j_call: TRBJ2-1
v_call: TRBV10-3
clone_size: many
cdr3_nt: TGTGCCATCAGCCCGACTAGCGGGAGGGCCCATGAGCAGTTCTTC
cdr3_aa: CAISPTSGRAHEQFF

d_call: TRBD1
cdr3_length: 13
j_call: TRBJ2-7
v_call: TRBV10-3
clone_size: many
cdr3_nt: TGTGCCATCATGGGGACAGGGTCCTACGAGCAGTACTTC
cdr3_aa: CAIMGTGSYEQYF

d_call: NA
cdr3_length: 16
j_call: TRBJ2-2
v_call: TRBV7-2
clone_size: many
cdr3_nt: TGTGCCAGCAGCTTATTTAGCGGACCAAACACCGGGGAGCTGTTTTTT
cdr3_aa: CASSLFSGPNTGELFF

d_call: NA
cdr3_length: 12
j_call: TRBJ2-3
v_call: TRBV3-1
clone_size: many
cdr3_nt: TGTGCCAGCACCCAGCTTGGAGATACGCAGTATTTT
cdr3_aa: CASTQLGDTQYF

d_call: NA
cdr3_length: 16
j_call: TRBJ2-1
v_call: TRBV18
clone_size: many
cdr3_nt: TGTGCCAGCTCAAGTCGGAGACTTCCGAAGAGCAATGAGCAGTTCTTC
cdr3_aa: CASSSRRLPKSNEQFF

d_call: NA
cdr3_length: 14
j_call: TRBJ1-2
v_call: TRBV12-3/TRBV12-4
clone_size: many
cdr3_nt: TGTGCCAGCACCCAAGGGGTAGCCCGCTATGGCTACACCTTC
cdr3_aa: CASTQGVARYGYTF

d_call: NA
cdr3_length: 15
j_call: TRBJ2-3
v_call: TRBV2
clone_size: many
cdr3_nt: TGTGCCAGCAGTGAAATTAGTCTGTCCTCCGATACGCAGTATTTT
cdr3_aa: CASSEISLSSDTQYF

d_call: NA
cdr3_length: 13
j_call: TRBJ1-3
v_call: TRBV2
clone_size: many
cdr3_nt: TGTGCCAGCAGGGTCCGTTTTGGAAACACCATATATTTT
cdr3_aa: CASRVRFGNTIYF

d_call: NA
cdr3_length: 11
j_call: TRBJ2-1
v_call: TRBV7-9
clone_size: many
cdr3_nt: TGTGCCAGCAGCGGGAACAATGAGCAGTTCTTC
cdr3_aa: CASSGNNEQFF

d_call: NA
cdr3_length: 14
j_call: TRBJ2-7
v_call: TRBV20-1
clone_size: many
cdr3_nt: TGCAGTGCTAGGGGTCGGGTCAACTCCTACGAGCAGTACTTC
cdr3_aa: CSARGRVNSYEQYF

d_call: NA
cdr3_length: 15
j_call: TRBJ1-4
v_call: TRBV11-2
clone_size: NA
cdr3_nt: TGTGCCAGCAGCGACCGGGTCCTAGGGGATGAAAAACTGTTTTTT
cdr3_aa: CASSDRVLGDEKLFF

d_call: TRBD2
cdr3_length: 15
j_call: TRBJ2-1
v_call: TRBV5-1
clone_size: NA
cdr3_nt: TGCGCCAGCAGCTCCAGGACTAGCGGGAACGATGAGCAGTTCTTC
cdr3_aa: CASSSRTSGNDEQFF

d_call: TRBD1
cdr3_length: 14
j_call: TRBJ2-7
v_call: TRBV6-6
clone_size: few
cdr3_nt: TGTGCCAGCAGTTACCCGGACAGGGGGTGGGAGCAGTACTTC
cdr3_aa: CASSYPDRGWEQYF

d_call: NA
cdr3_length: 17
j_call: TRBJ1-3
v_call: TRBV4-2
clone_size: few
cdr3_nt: TGTGCCAGCAGCCAAGAAAGTGCGGGGGCCGGTGGAAACACCATATATTTT
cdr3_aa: CASSQESAGAGGNTIYF

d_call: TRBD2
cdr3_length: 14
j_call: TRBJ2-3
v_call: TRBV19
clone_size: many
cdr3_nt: TGTGCCAGTAGTAGGGCGGGGGAGGCTCGGACGCAGTATTTT
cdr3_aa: CASSRAGEARTQYF

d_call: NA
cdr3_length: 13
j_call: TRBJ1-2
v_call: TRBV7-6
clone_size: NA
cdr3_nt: TGTGCCAGCAGCTTAGAAACAGGGACTGGCTACACCTTC
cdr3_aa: CASSLETGTGYTF

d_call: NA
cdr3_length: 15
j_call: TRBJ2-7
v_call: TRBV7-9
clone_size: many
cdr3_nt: TGTGCCAGCAGCTTTGCGGGGTTGAGCTCCTACGAGCAGTACTTC
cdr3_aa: CASSFAGLSSYEQYF

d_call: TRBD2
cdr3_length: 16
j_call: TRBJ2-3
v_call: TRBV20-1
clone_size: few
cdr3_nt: TGCAGTGCTAGAGACGGGACTAGCGGGACTTTCAGTACGCAGTATTTT
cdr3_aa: CSARDGTSGTFSTQYF

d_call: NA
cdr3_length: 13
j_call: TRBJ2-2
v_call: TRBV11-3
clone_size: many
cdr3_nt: TGTGCCAGCACCACAGAGAACACCGGGGAGCTGTTTTTT
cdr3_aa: CASTTENTGELFF

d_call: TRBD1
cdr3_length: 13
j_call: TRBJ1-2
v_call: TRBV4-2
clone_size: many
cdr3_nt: TGTGCCAGCAGCCCTAACGGACAGGGTGGCTACACCTTC
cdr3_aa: CASSPNGQGGYTF

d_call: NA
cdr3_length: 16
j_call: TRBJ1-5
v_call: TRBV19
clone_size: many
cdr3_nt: TGTGCCAGTAGTATCAGACCCCGAGAGGGCAATCAGCCCCAGCATTTT
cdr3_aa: CASSIRPREGNQPQHF

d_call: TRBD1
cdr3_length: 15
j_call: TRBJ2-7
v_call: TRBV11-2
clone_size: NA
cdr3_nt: TGTGCCAGCAGCTTTGGTGGGACAGGGGCCCTAGCGCAGTACTTC
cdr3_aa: CASSFGGTGALAQYF

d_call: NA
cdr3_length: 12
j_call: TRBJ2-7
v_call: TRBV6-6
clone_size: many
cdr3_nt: TGTGCCAGCAGCGATTCGCACTACGAGCAGTACTTC
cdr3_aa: CASSDSHYEQYF

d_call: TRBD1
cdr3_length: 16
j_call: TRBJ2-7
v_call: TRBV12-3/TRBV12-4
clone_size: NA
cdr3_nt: TGTGCCAGCAGCCCCTCCTCCCCGGGGACAGGGTCCGAGCAGTACTTC
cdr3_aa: CASSPSSPGTGSEQYF

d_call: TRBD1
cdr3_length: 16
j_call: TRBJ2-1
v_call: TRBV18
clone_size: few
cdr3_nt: TGTGCCAGCTCACCATTACCGGGACAGGGAGACAATGAGCAGTTCTTC
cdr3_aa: CASSPLPGQGDNEQFF

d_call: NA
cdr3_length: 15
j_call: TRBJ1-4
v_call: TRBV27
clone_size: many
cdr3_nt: TGTGCCAGCAGTCGACAGTTCGCAACTAATGAAAAACTGTTTTTT
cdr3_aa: CASSRQFATNEKLFF

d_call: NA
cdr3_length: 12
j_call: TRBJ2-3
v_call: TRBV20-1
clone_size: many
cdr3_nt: TGCAGTGTGGGAGTGAGCACAGATACGCAGTATTTT
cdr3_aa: CSVGVSTDTQYF

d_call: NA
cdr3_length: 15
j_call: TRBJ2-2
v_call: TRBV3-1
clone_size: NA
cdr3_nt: TGTGCCAGCAGCCAAGGGGCTATGCGCACCGGGGAGCTGTTTTTT
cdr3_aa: CASSQGAMRTGELFF